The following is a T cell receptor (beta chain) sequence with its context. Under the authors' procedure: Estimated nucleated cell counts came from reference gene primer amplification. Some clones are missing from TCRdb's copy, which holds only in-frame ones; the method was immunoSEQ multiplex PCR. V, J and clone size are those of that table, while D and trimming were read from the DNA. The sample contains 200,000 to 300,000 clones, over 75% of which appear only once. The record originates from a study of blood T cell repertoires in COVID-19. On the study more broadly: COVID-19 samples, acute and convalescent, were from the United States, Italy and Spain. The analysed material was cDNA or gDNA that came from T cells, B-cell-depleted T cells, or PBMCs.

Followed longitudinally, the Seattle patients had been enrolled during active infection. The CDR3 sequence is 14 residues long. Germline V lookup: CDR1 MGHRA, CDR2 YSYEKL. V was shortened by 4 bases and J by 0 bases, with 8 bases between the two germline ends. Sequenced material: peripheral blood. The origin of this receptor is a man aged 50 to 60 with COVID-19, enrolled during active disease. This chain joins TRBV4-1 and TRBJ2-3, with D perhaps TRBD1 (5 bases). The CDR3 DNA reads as TGCGCCAGCAGCCCACAGGTTAGCACAGATACGCAGTATTTT. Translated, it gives CASSPQVSTDTQYF.